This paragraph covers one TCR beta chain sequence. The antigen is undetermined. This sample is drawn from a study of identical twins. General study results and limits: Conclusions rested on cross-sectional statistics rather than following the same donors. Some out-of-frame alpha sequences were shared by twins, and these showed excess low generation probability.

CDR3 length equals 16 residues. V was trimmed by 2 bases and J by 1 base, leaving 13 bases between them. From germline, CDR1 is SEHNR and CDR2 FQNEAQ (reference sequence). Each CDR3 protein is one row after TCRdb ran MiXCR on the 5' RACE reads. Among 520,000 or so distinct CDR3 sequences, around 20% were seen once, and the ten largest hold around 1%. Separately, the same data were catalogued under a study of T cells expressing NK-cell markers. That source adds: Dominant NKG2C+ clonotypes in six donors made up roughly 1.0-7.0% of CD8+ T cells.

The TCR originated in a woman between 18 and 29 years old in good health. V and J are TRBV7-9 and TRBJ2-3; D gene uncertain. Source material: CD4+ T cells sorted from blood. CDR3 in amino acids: CASSLPVGRRTDTQYF. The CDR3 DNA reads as TGTGCCAGCAGCTTACCTGTCGGCCGTCGCACAGATACGCAGTATTTT.